These T cell receptor beta chains were read from a single sample in a study of blood T cell repertoires in COVID-19. The data were produced by immunoSEQ multiplex PCR, yet TCRdb's version contains in-frame clones alone and is incomplete. The table includes about 300,000 clones, about 89% detected once. The sample taken for sequencing was peripheral blood. The receptors derive from a woman aged 40 to 49 who had recovered from COVID-19. Both conserved end residues are part of each CDR3.

v_call: TRBV6-6; j_call: TRBJ2-3; cdr3_aa: CASSPQDTPYRYF
v_call: TRBV7-9; j_call: TRBJ1-1; cdr3_aa: CASSFLDEGTEAFF
v_call: TRBV3-1/TRBV3-2; j_call: TRBJ1-1; cdr3_aa: CASSHRGSTEAFF
v_call: TRBV5-1; j_call: TRBJ2-5; cdr3_aa: CASSLGQGEGETQYF
v_call: TRBV7-8; j_call: TRBJ2-7; cdr3_aa: CASSLGLAGDYEQYF
v_call: TRBV5-1; j_call: TRBJ1-4; cdr3_aa: CASSSQGSTGEKLFF
v_call: TRBV11-2; j_call: TRBJ1-5; cdr3_aa: CASSLTNGNQPQHF
v_call: TRBV7-9; j_call: TRBJ2-7; cdr3_aa: CASSPGGDEQYF
v_call: TRBV9; j_call: TRBJ2-4; cdr3_aa: CASSGQSKNIQYF
v_call: TRBV2; j_call: TRBJ1-6; cdr3_aa: CASSGAGGANSPLHF
v_call: TRBV18; j_call: TRBJ2-7; cdr3_aa: CASSYPGTGGHEQYF
v_call: TRBV2; j_call: TRBJ2-1; cdr3_aa: CASSETHAIYPTDEQFF
v_call: TRBV6-1; j_call: TRBJ1-6; cdr3_aa: CASSEAPGIRNSPLHF
v_call: TRBV2; j_call: TRBJ1-1; cdr3_aa: CASSLTGGGVLTEAFF
v_call: TRBV11-2; j_call: TRBJ1-2; cdr3_aa: CASSLMTGGNYYGYTF
v_call: TRBV4-1; j_call: TRBJ1-2; cdr3_aa: CASSQDLPDFKDGYTF
v_call: TRBV5-4; j_call: TRBJ2-2; cdr3_aa: CASSQKGQGGGELFF
v_call: TRBV11-3; j_call: TRBJ1-1; cdr3_aa: CASSLSGTPEAFF
v_call: TRBV11-2; j_call: TRBJ2-1; cdr3_aa: CASSLGGPTVSSYNEQFF
v_call: TRBV6-5; j_call: TRBJ2-5; cdr3_aa: CASSRLAGGQETQYF
v_call: TRBV28; j_call: TRBJ1-5; cdr3_aa: CASSGTGRSVYSNQPQHF
v_call: TRBV5-6; j_call: TRBJ1-1; cdr3_aa: CASSRTGNTEAFF
v_call: TRBV19; j_call: TRBJ2-1; cdr3_aa: CASRDRAYSSYNEQFF
v_call: TRBV5-1; j_call: TRBJ2-5; cdr3_aa: CASGTGTALSETQYF
v_call: TRBV3-1/TRBV3-2; j_call: TRBJ2-7; cdr3_aa: CASSQSLAGGYEQYF
v_call: TRBV2; j_call: TRBJ1-1; cdr3_aa: CASSEVGMNTEAFF
v_call: TRBV11-2; j_call: TRBJ2-5; cdr3_aa: CASSLEAGRTQYF
v_call: TRBV19; j_call: TRBJ1-2; cdr3_aa: CASSPQAADRGYTF
v_call: TRBV7-9; j_call: TRBJ2-7; cdr3_aa: CASSFGQGAHEQYF
v_call: TRBV7-3; j_call: TRBJ1-1; cdr3_aa: CASSSGAAVGAFF
v_call: TRBV9; j_call: TRBJ1-1; cdr3_aa: CASSVDPDRGWNTEAFF
v_call: TRBV9; j_call: TRBJ1-5; cdr3_aa: CASSVGDSNQPQHF
v_call: TRBV11-3; j_call: TRBJ2-3; cdr3_aa: CASSQRSPDTQYF
v_call: TRBV4-2; j_call: TRBJ2-7; cdr3_aa: CASSQQYRDRLSYEQYF
v_call: TRBV27; j_call: TRBJ2-2; cdr3_aa: CASSPTSGEFTGELFF
v_call: TRBV15; j_call: TRBJ1-6; cdr3_aa: CATSREKTYRGRNSPLHF
v_call: TRBV30; j_call: TRBJ2-7; cdr3_aa: CAWNRVSSYEQYF
v_call: TRBV3-1/TRBV3-2; j_call: TRBJ1-3; cdr3_aa: CASRPGTGPGNTIYF
v_call: TRBV4-3; j_call: TRBJ2-4; cdr3_aa: CASSQDSPGQRAKNIQYF
v_call: TRBV9; j_call: TRBJ2-1; cdr3_aa: CASSVEGASVYEQFF
v_call: TRBV18; j_call: TRBJ1-3; cdr3_aa: CASSPSQGAAGNTIYF
v_call: TRBV19; j_call: TRBJ2-3; cdr3_aa: CASTRQGTDTQYF
v_call: TRBV6-5; j_call: TRBJ1-2; cdr3_aa: CASSRDRNYGYTF
v_call: TRBV3-1/TRBV3-2; j_call: TRBJ2-7; cdr3_aa: CASSRRTTYEQYF
v_call: TRBV6-2/TRBV6-3; j_call: TRBJ2-7; cdr3_aa: CASSYSRGGGISYEQYF
v_call: TRBV5-4; j_call: TRBJ2-5; cdr3_aa: CASSFDSLKTQYF